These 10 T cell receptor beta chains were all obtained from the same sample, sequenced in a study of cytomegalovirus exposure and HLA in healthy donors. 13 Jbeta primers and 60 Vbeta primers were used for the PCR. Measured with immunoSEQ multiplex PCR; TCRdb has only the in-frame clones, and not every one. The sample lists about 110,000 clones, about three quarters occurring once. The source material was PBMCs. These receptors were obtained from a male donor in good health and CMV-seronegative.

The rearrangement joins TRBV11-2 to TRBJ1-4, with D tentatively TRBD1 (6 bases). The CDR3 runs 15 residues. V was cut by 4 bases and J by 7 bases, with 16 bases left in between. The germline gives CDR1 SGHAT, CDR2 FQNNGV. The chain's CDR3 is CASSSQGAWGEKLFF. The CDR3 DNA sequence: TGTGCCAGCAGCTCACAGGGCGCCTGGGGTGAAAAACTGTTTTTT. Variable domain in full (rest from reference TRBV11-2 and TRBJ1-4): EAGVAQSPRYKIIEKRQSVAFWCNPISGHATLYWYQQILGQGPKLLIQFQNNGVVDDSQLPKDRFSAERLKGVDSTLKIQPAKLEDSAVYLCASSSQGAWGEKLFFGSGTQLSVL.

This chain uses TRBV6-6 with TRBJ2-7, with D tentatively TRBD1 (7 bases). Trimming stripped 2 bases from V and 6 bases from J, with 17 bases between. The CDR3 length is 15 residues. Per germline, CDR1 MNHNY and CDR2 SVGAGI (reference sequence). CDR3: CASSYPGGGTFEQYF. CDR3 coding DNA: TGTGCCAGCAGTTACCCCGGAGGGGGCACGTTCGAGCAGTACTTC.

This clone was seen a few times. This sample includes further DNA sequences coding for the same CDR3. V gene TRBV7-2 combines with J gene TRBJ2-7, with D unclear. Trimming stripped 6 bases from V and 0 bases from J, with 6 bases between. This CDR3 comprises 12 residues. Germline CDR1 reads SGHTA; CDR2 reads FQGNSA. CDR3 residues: CASSLSSYEQYF. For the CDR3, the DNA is TGTGCCAGCAGTCTTAGCTCCTACGAGCAGTACTTC.

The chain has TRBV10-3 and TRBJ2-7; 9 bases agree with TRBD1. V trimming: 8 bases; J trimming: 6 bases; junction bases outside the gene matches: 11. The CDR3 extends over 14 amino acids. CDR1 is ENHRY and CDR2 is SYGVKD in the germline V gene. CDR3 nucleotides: TGTGCCATCCGGGACAGGGCCGCGCTAGGCGAGCAGTACTTC. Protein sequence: CAIRDRAALGEQYF.

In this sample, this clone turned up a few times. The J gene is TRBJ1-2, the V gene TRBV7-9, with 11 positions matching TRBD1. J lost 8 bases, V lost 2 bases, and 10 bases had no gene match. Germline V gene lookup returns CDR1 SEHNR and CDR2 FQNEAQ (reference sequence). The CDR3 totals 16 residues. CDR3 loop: CASSLSIGQGAVGYTF. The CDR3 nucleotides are TGTGCCAGCAGCTTATCAATCGGACAGGGGGCGGTAGGCTACACCTTC. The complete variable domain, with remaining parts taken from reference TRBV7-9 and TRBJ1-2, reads DTGVSQNPRHKITKRGQNVTFRCDPISEHNRLYWYRQTLGQGPEFLTYFQNEAQLEKSRLLSDRFSAERPKGSFSTLEIQRTEQGDSAMYLCASSLSIGQGAVGYTFGSGTRLTVV.

CDR3 bases: TGTGCCAGCAGCCGCGGACAGGGACCCAATCAGCCCCAGCATTTT. Translation: CASSRGQGPNQPQHF. The rearrangement uses TRBV6-6 and TRBJ1-5; TRBD1 aligns across 8 bases. J lost 3 bases, V lost 6 bases, and 7 bases had no gene match. Germline V gene data show CDR1 as MNHNY and CDR2 as SVGAGI (reference sequence). This CDR3 has 15 amino acids.

CDR3 DNA sequence: TGTGCCAGCAGTTATTCGCGGGTCTACGAGCAGTACTTC. This translates into CASSYSRVYEQYF. J is TRBJ2-5 and V is TRBV6-5; TRBD2 is a possible D gene (5 bases). The tail of the sequence fits TRBJ2-7 better, so the J call may be wrong. The germline gives CDR1 MNHEY, CDR2 SVGAGI. The CDR3 is 13 amino acids.

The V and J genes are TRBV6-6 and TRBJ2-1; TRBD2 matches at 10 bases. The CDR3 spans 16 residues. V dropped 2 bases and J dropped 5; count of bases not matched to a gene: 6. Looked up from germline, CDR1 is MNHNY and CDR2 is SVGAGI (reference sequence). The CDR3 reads CASSYGPTSGDNEQFF. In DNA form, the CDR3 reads TGTGCCAGCAGTTACGGCCCAACTAGCGGGGACAATGAGCAGTTCTTC.

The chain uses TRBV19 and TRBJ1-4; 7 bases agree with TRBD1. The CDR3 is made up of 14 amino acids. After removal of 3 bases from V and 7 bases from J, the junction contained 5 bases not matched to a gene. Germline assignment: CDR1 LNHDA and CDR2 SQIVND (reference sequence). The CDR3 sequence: CASSMGDSREKLFF. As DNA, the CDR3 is TGTGCCAGTAGTATGGGGGACAGTCGTGAAAAACTGTTTTTT. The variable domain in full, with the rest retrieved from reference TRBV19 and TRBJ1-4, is DGGITQSPKYLFRKEGQNVTLSCEQNLNHDAMYWYRQDPGQGLRLIYYSQIVNDFQKGDIAEGYSVSREKKESFPLTVTSAQKNPTAFYLCASSMGDSREKLFFGSGTQLSVL.

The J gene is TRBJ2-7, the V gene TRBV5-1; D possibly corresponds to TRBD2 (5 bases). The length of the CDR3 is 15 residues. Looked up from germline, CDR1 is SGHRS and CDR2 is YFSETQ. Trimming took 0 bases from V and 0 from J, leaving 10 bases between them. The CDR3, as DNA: TGCGCCAGCAGCTTGGACGGGATTAGCTCCTACGAGCAGTACTTC. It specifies CASSLDGISSYEQYF.